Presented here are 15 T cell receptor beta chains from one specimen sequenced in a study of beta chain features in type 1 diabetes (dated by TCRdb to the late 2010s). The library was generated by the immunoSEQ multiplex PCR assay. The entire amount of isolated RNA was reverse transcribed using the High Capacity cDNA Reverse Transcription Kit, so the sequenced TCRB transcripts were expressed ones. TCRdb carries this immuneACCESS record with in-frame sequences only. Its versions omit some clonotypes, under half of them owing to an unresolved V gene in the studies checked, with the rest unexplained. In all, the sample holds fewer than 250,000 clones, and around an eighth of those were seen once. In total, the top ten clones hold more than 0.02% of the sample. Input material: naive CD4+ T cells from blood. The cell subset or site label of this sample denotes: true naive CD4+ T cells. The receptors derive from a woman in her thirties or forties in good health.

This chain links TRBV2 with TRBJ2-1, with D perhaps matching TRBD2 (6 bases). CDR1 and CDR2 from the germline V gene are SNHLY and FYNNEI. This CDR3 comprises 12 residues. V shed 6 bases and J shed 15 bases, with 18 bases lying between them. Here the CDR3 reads CASREGSPVAFF. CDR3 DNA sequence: TGTGCCAGCAGGGAGGGGTCACCGGTTGCGTTCTTC.

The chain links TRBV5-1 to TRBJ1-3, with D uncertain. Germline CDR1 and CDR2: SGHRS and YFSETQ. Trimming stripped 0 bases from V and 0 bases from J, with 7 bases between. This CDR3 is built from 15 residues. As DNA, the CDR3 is TGCGCCAGCAGCTTGGACGGTCACTCTGGAAACACCATATATTTT. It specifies CASSLDGHSGNTIYF.

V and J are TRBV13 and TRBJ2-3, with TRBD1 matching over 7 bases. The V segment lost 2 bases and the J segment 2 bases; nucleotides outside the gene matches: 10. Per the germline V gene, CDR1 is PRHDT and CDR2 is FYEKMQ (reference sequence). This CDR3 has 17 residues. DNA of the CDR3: TGTGCCAGCAGCTTAAGTCAGAGGGGGCCCTCCACAGATACGCAGTATTTT. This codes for CASSLSQRGPSTDTQYF.

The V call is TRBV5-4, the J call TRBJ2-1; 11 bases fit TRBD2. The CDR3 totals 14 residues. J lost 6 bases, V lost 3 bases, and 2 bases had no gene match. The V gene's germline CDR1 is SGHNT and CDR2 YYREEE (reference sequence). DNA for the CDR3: TGTGCCAGCAGCTCAACTAGCGGGGGCAATGAGCAGTTCTTC. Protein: CASSSTSGGNEQFF. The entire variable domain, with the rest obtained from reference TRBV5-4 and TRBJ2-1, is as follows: ETGVTQSPTHLIKTRGQQVTLRCSSQSGHNTVSWYQQALGQGPQFIFQYYREEENGRGNFPPRFSGLQFPNYSSELNVNALELDDSALYLCASSSTSGGNEQFFGPGTRLTVL.

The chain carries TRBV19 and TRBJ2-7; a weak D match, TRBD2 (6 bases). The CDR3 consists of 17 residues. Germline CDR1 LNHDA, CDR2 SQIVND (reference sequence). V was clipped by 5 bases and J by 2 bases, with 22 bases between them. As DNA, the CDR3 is TGTGCCAGTAGTCCGCTCGGAGGGGTTACTATTACCTACGAGCAGTACTTC. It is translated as CASSPLGGVTITYEQYF.

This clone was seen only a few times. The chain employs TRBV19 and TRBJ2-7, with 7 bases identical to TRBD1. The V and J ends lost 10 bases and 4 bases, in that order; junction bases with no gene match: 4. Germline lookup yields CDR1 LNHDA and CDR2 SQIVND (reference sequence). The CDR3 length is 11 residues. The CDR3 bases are TGTGCCACGACAGGGAATTACGAGCAGTACTTC. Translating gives CATTGNYEQYF.

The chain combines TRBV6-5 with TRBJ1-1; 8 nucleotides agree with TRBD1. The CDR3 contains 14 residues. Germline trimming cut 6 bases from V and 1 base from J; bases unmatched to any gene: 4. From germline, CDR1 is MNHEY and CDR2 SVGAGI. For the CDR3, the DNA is TGTGCCAGCAGGGGCGGGACAGGGAACACTGAAGCTTTCTTT. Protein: CASRGGTGNTEAFF.

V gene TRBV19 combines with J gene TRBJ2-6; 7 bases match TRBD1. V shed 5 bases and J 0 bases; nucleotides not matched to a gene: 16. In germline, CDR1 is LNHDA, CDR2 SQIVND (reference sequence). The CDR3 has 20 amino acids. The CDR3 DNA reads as TGTGCCAGTAGTCAATTTTGGTTCGGACAGGTTGACTCTGGGGCCAACGTCCTGACTTTC. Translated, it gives CASSQFWFGQVDSGANVLTF.

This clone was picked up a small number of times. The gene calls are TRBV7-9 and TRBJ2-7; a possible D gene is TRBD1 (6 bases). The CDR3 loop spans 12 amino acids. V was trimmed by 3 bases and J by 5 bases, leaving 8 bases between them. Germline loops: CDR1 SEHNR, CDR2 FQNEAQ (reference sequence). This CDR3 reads CASSFPGDEQYF. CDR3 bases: TGTGCCAGCAGCTTTCCAGGGGACGAGCAGTACTTC.

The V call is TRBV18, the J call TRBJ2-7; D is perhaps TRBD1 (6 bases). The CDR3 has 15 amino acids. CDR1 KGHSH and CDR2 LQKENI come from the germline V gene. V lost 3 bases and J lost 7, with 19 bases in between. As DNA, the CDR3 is TGTGCCAGCTCACCCCGAACAGGGCCAGGTGGGGAGCAGTACTTC. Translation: CASSPRTGPGGEQYF. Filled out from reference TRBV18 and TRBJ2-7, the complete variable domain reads NAGVMQNPRHLVRRRGQEARLRCSPMKGHSHVYWYRQLPEEGLKFMVYLQKENIIDESGMPKERFSAEFPKEGPSILRIQQVVRGDSAAYFCASSPRTGPGGEQYFGPGTRLTVT.

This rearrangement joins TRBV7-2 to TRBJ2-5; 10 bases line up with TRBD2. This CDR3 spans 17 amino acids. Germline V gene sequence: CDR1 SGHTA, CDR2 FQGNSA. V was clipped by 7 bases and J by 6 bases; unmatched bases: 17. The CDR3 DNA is TGTGCCAGCACGCTAGGGCCCCAGCGGGGGGGCCCGCAGACCCAGTACTTC. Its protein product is CASTLGPQRGGPQTQYF. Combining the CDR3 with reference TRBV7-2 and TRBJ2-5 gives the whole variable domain GAGVSQSPSNKVTEKGKDVELRCDPISGHTALYWYRQSLGQGLEFLIYFQGNSAPDKSGLPSDRFSAERTGGSVSTLTIQRTQQEDSAVYLCASTLGPQRGGPQTQYFGPGTRLLVL.

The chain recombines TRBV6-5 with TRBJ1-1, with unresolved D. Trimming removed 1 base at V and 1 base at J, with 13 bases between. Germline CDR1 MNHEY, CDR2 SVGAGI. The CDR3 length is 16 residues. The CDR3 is CASSYLSRRRNTEAFF. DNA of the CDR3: TGTGCCAGCAGTTACTTATCTCGTCGGAGGAACACTGAAGCTTTCTTT.

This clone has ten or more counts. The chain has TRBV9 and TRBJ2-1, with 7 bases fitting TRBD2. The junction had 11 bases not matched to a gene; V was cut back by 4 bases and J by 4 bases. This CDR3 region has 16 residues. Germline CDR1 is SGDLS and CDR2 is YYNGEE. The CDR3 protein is CASSLSAGTYYNEQFF. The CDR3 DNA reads TGTGCCAGCAGCCTCTCAGCGGGGACGTATTACAATGAGCAGTTCTTC.

The CDR3: CASQRGTPSTDTQYF. The CDR3 DNA reads as TGTGCCAGCCAGCGGGGTACTCCTAGCACAGATACGCAGTATTTT. The rearrangement uses TRBV9 and TRBJ2-3, with TRBD2 identical over 7 bases. The CDR3 loop spans 15 amino acids. In germline, CDR1 is SGDLS, CDR2 YYNGEE. V was clipped by 7 bases and J by 0 bases; unmatched bases: 8.

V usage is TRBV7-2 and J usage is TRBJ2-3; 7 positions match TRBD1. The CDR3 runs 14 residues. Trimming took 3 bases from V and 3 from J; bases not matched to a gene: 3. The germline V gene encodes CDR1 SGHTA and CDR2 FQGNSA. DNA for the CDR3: TGTGCCAGCAGCTTGACAGGGTTAACAGATACGCAGTATTTT. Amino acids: CASSLTGLTDTQYF.